The 6 T cell receptor beta chains in this list originate from one sample, sequenced in a study of T cell changes during pregnancy in multiple sclerosis. The repertoire was sequenced with immunoSEQ multiplex PCR; TCRdb's copy has only in-frame clones and lacks some. The data hold roughly 48,000 clones, with about 93% observed a single time. The input for sequencing was CD4+ T cells from peripheral blood mononuclear cells, taken in the first trimester of pregnancy. The receptors were sampled from a female donor with multiple sclerosis, enrolled in a pregnancy study.

The chain is built from TRBV14 and TRBJ2-2; unclear D gene. This CDR3 is 12 amino acids long. The V gene's germline CDR1 is SGHDN and CDR2 FVKESK. V was cut by 3 bases and J by 7 bases, with 6 bases left in between. In nucleotides, the CDR3 is TGTGCCAGCAGCCACCCCCTCGGGGAGCTGTTTTTT. It codes for CASSHPLGELFF.

The rearrangement uses TRBV12-2 and TRBJ1-5. TRBV12-2 is designated a pseudogene. The CDR3 has 17 amino acids. The CDR3 loop is CASRFDGGRANNQPQHF. The CDR3 DNA reads as TGTGCAAGTCGCTTTGACGGGGGACGGGCGAACAATCAGCCCCAGCATTTT.

The chain has TRBV5-1 and TRBJ2-3, with TRBD2 as a possible D gene (6 bases). The CDR3 loop spans 18 amino acids. V lost 0 bases, J lost 1 base, and 18 bases lay in between. Germline V gene lookup returns CDR1 SGHRS and CDR2 YFSETQ. This CDR3 is CASSLGPAGGGGTDTQYF. The CDR3 DNA reads TGCGCCAGCAGCTTGGGGCCCGCGGGTGGCGGGGGCACAGATACGCAGTATTTT.

This clone was recorded only once. This chain links TRBV9 with TRBJ1-1; D is ambiguous. The CDR3 is 13 residues long. The germline gives CDR1 SGDLS, CDR2 YYNGEE. V was trimmed by 0 bases and J by 3 bases, leaving 6 bases between them. Here the CDR3 reads CASSVVGYTEAFF. CDR3 in DNA: TGTGCCAGCAGCGTAGTCGGTTACACTGAAGCTTTCTTT.

CDR3 in amino acids: CASRRNPDRVNEAFF. In DNA form, the CDR3 reads TGCGCCAGCAGAAGGAATCCCGACAGGGTTAATGAAGCTTTCTTT. The chain joins TRBV5-1 to TRBJ1-1; 7 bases line up with TRBD1. The J segment lost 7 bases and the V segment lost 5 bases, leaving 14 bases of the junction unmatched. The CDR3 has 15 residues. The germline CDR1 and CDR2 sequences are SGHRS and YFSETQ.

The chain recombines TRBV10-3 with TRBJ2-7; a weak D match, TRBD1 (6 bases). The CDR3 runs to 17 residues. The germline CDR1 and CDR2 sequences are ENHRY and SYGVKD. Trimming removed 4 bases from V and 5 bases from J, with 24 bases in between. The CDR3 loop is CAISGPNLGTSLHEQYF. The CDR3 nucleotides read TGTGCCATCAGTGGCCCCAACCTCGGGACAAGCCTACACGAGCAGTACTTC.